The 32 T cell receptor beta chains presented below share a single source sample, sequenced in a study of vaccination effects on CD4 cells after COVID-19. Antigen-specific CD4+ T cells were first expanded with viral peptide pools by the ViraFEST assay and only then sequenced. CD4+ T cells were isolated after 10 days of culture. PCR-confirmed SARS-CoV-2 infection occurred in the person between March and December 2020. TCRdb keeps only in-frame clones here, not all; method: immunoSEQ multiplex PCR. The table shows 30,000 to 40,000 clones, with approximately 70% occurring only once. The antigens of these receptors remain unknown. This specimen was CD4+ T cells from PBMCs cultured with a peptide pool, taken before COVID-19 vaccination. The receptors shown here come from a human donor who had a prior SARS-CoV-2 infection.

J is TRBJ1-1 and V is TRBV3-1 (or the pseudogene TRBV3-2); D remains unclear. This CDR3 has 12 amino acids. Between the trimmed V and J ends, which lost 4 bases and 4 bases, there was a span of 7 bases. In germline, CDR1 is LGHDT, CDR2 YNNKEL (reference sequence). This CDR3 reads CASSRLGTEAFF. CDR3 DNA sequence: TGTGCCAGCAGCCGACTGGGCACTGAAGCTTTCTTT.

This clone was observed once. The gene calls are TRBV5-6 and TRBJ2-7, with 8 positions matching TRBD1. V shed 4 bases, J shed 1 base, and the junction held 7 bases outside the gene matches. In germline, CDR1 is SGHDT, CDR2 YYEEEE. This CDR3 has 15 amino acids. CDR3 amino acids: CASSQRTGRSYEQYF. CDR3 bases: TGTGCCAGCAGCCAGAGGACAGGGAGGTCCTACGAGCAGTACTTC.

The genes are TRBV10-1 and TRBJ1-5; maybe TRBD1 (6 bases). V was shortened by 2 bases and J by 4 bases, with 15 bases between the two germline ends. This CDR3 contains 16 residues. Germline V gene sequence: CDR1 WNHNN, CDR2 SYGVQD (reference sequence). The CDR3 loop reads CASSESRGHYNQPQHF. The CDR3 coding sequence is TGCGCCAGCAGTGAGAGTCGGGGGCATTATAATCAGCCCCAGCATTTT.

CDR3 in DNA: TGTGCCAGCAGTTACCTAGCGGGGGGTTCCTACGAGCAGTACTTC. Protein: CASSYLAGGSYEQYF. V is TRBV6-6 and J is TRBJ2-7; TRBD2 matches at 11 bases. The J segment lost 1 base and the V segment lost 2 bases, leaving 1 base of the junction unmatched. The CDR3 loop spans 15 amino acids. The V gene's germline CDR1 is MNHNY and CDR2 SVGAGI (reference sequence).

J is TRBJ2-7 and V is TRBV12-3 or TRBV12-4; possibly TRBD1 for D (6 bases). Trimming pared 5 bases from V and 9 bases from J, leaving 17 bases between. The CDR3 totals 13 residues. CDR3 nucleotides: TGTGCCAGCAGTCCCCTCCAGGGGAACGCGCAGTACTTC. Protein sequence: CASSPLQGNAQYF.

The gene calls are TRBV24-1 and TRBJ1-1, with D possibly being TRBD1 (5 bases). Germline values: CDR1 KGHDR, CDR2 SFDVKD. This CDR3 has 13 amino acids. V was trimmed by 0 bases and J by 6 bases, leaving 7 bases between them. The DNA of the CDR3 is TGTGCCACCAGTGATTTGACAGGATCTGAAGCTTTCTTT. Translated: CATSDLTGSEAFF.

The chain has TRBV12-3 or TRBV12-4 and TRBJ1-2; D call uncertain. The CDR3 has 13 amino acids. V dropped 1 base and J dropped 4 bases, with 7 bases sitting between them. The CDR3 loop reads CASSLGAGYGYTF. Here the CDR3 DNA reads TGTGCCAGCAGTTTAGGGGCAGGCTATGGCTACACCTTC.

This clone was observed a handful of times. This sequence joins TRBV30 and TRBJ2-7; D remains ambiguous. V was trimmed by 3 bases and J by 2 bases, leaving 8 bases between them. From germline, CDR1 is GTSNPN and CDR2 SVGIG (reference sequence). The CDR3 has 12 residues. The CDR3 spells CAWRPQTYEQYF. The CDR3 DNA reads TGTGCCTGGAGGCCACAAACCTACGAGCAGTACTTC. Supplemented by reference TRBV30 and TRBJ2-7, the full variable domain reads SQTIHQWPATLVQPVGSPLSLECTVEGTSNPNLYWYRQAAGRGLQLLFYSVGIGQISSEVPQNLSASRPQDRQFILSSKKLLLSDSGFYLCAWRPQTYEQYFGPGTRLTVT.

The gene calls are TRBV27 and TRBJ2-5, with a tentative D call TRBD2 (5 bases). Trimming took off 6 bases at V and 5 bases at J, with 22 bases between the two ends. This CDR3 region has 16 residues. CDR1 and CDR2 (germline): MNHEY, SMNVEV (reference sequence). The CDR3 DNA reads as TGTGCCAGCAGCCACTCCGTGTCTGGGAGTAGGGAGACCCAGTACTTC. Encoded protein: CASSHSVSGSRETQYF.

The chain recombines TRBV3-1 (or the pseudogene TRBV3-2) with TRBJ2-3, with 14 bases matching TRBD2. With V trimmed by 3 bases and J by 4 bases, 3 bases remained unmatched. The length of the CDR3 is 16 residues. Germline assignment: CDR1 LGHDT and CDR2 YNNKEL (reference sequence). CDR3 nucleotides: TGTGCCAGCAGCCATCGGACTAGCGGGGGGCCAGATACGCAGTATTTT. Its protein product is CASSHRTSGGPDTQYF.

The chain joins TRBV12-2 to TRBJ1-4. TRBV12-2 is marked as a pseudogene. The CDR3 is 11 amino acids. The CDR3 region has the DNA TGTGCAAGTCGCCCTAATGAAAAACTGTTTTTT. As protein: CASRPNEKLFF.

The chain has TRBV5-4 and TRBJ1-2; D possibly corresponds to TRBD1 (6 bases). Germline lookup yields CDR1 SGHNT and CDR2 YYREEE (reference sequence). The CDR3 has 14 residues. V lost 0 bases, J lost 5 bases, and 11 bases lay in between. This chain's CDR3 is CASSLARTDYGYTF. The CDR3 DNA reads TGTGCCAGCAGCTTGGCACGGACAGATTATGGCTACACCTTC.

Only one count was recorded for this clone. V usage is TRBV3-1 (or the pseudogene TRBV3-2) and J usage is TRBJ2-5; 8 bases are shared with TRBD1. Looked up from germline, CDR1 is LGHDT and CDR2 is YNNKEL (reference sequence). This CDR3 has 15 residues. Unmatched junction bases numbered 9, after V lost 4 bases and J lost 5 bases. The CDR3 DNA reads as TGTGCCAGCAGCCCCGCCCTTGGACAGGGTGAGACCCAGTACTTC. Translated, it gives CASSPALGQGETQYF.

V and J are TRBV28 and TRBJ2-2; D might be TRBD1 (6 bases). This CDR3 has 13 residues. Per the germline V gene, CDR1 is MDHEN and CDR2 is SYDVKM. V dropped 7 bases and J dropped 3 bases, with 9 bases sitting between them. The CDR3 bases are TGTGCCAGCATTGCAGGGGACACCGGGGAGCTGTTTTTT. Translating it yields CASIAGDTGELFF.

The chain carries TRBV14 and TRBJ1-2; the D gene is possibly TRBD1 (6 bases). V was clipped by 4 bases and J by 2 bases, with 14 bases between them. Looked up from germline, CDR1 is SGHDN and CDR2 is FVKESK. The CDR3 covers 15 residues. For the CDR3, the DNA is TGTGCCAGCAGCCGTCGTCAGGGACAAAACTATGGCTACACCTTC. Translated, it gives CASSRRQGQNYGYTF.

CDR3 in amino acids: CASSETGGHYEQYF. CDR3 sequence (DNA): TGTGCCAGCAGTGAAACAGGGGGCCATTACGAGCAGTACTTC. The genes are TRBV2 and TRBJ2-7, with 9 bases matching TRBD1. V gave up 2 bases and J gave up 4 bases; unmatched junction bases: 3. The CDR3 spans 14 residues. Germline CDR1 and CDR2: SNHLY and FYNNEI.

This chain joins TRBV20-1 and TRBJ2-2, with 10 bases fitting TRBD2. V gave up 3 bases and J gave up 5 bases; unmatched junction bases: 9. CDR1 is DFQATT, CDR2 SNEGSKA, per germline (reference sequence). The CDR3 extends over 16 amino acids. CDR3 amino acids: CSASRFSGRITGELFF. The CDR3 nucleotides read TGCAGTGCTAGTAGATTTAGCGGGAGGATAACCGGGGAGCTGTTTTTT.

This chain connects TRBV19 to TRBJ2-2; 9 bases fit TRBD1. J was trimmed by 8 bases and V by 11 bases; bases with no gene match: 9. The CDR3 runs to 13 residues. CDR1 LNHDA and CDR2 SQIVND come from the germline V gene (reference sequence). CDR3 region: CAGRDRVSGELFF. The DNA of the CDR3 is TGTGCCGGCCGGGACAGGGTCTCTGGGGAGCTGTTTTTT.

The gene calls are TRBV30 and TRBJ2-7; D call uncertain. V lost 1 base, J lost 0 bases, and 7 bases lay in between. This CDR3 region has 13 residues. The V gene's germline CDR1 is GTSNPN and CDR2 SVGIG (reference sequence). CDR3 in DNA: TGTGCCTGGAGTGGAGGAAACTCCTACGAGCAGTACTTC. This translates into CAWSGGNSYEQYF.

Here the CDR3 reads CASSPTGGYEQYF. The CDR3 nucleotides are TGTGCCAGCTCACCAACAGGGGGTTACGAGCAGTACTTC. The genes are TRBV18 and TRBJ2-7, with 8 nucleotides matching TRBD1. Trimming cost V 2 bases and J 4 bases; bases outside gene matches: 1. CDR1 KGHSH and CDR2 LQKENI come from the germline V gene. The CDR3 contains 13 residues. The entire variable domain, with the rest obtained from reference TRBV18 and TRBJ2-7, is as follows: NAGVMQNPRHLVRRRGQEARLRCSPMKGHSHVYWYRQLPEEGLKFMVYLQKENIIDESGMPKERFSAEFPKEGPSILRIQQVVRGDSAAYFCASSPTGGYEQYFGPGTRLTVT.

The V call is TRBV5-5, the J call TRBJ2-7, with TRBD2 identical over 11 bases. Germline V gene lookup returns CDR1 SGHKS and CDR2 YYEKEE (reference sequence). The CDR3 spans 16 residues. With V trimmed by 2 bases and J by 0 bases, 4 bases remained unmatched. CDR3 residues: CASSLLAGVSSYEQYF. CDR3 DNA: TGTGCCAGCAGCTTACTAGCGGGGGTGAGCTCCTACGAGCAGTACTTC.

The chain recombines TRBV14 with TRBJ2-7, with D possibly called TRBD1 or TRBD2 (6 bases each). The germline V gene has CDR1 SGHDN and CDR2 FVKESK. V lost 2 bases and J 9 bases, leaving 14 bases between the germline ends. The CDR3 covers 13 residues. CDR3 loop: CASSQSGALRQYF. The CDR3 nucleotides read TGTGCCAGCAGCCAATCGGGGGCATTACGGCAGTACTTC.

This clone has just one count. The chain combines TRBV5-4 with TRBJ2-3; 12 bases map to TRBD2. CDR1 is SGHNT and CDR2 is YYREEE in the germline V gene (reference sequence). V lost 4 bases and J lost 5; bases outside the gene matches: 8. This CDR3 has 16 amino acids. CDR3 coding DNA: TGTGCCAGCAGCATCGGACTAGCGGGGATTGTAGATACGCAGTATTTT. This gives the protein CASSIGLAGIVDTQYF.

This clone occurred once. This chain uses TRBV15 with TRBJ1-1, with a weak D call TRBD1 (5 bases). The V end was cut by 5 bases, the J end by 0 bases, with 13 bases between. This CDR3 contains 15 residues. Germline CDR1 reads LNHNV; CDR2 reads YYDKDF (reference sequence). This CDR3 is CATSWGSIMNTEAFF. The CDR3 DNA sequence: TGTGCCACCAGCTGGGGCTCTATAATGAACACTGAAGCTTTCTTT.

This clone was found a few times. V is TRBV5-1 and J is TRBJ1-1; a weak D match, TRBD1 (5 bases). With 3 bases removed from V and 4 bases from J, the gap between germline ends came to 13 bases. CDR3 length: 14 amino acids. CDR1 SGHRS and CDR2 YFSETQ come from the germline V gene. The CDR3 protein is CASSSKGRFTEAFF. The DNA for the CDR3 is TGCGCCAGCAGCTCCAAGGGACGGTTCACTGAAGCTTTCTTT.

This chain uses TRBV2 with TRBJ2-2, with D possibly being TRBD2 (7 bases). This CDR3 contains 15 residues. Trimming removed 0 bases from V and 5 bases from J, with 10 bases in between. Germline CDR1 SNHLY, CDR2 FYNNEI. CDR3 sequence (DNA): TGTGCCAGCAGTGAAGCGGGGGGGCGAACCGGGGAGCTGTTTTTT. Amino acids: CASSEAGGRTGELFF. Complete variable domain (other parts from reference TRBV2 and TRBJ2-2): EPEVTQTPSHQVTQMGQEVILRCVPISNHLYFYWYRQILGQKVEFLVSFYNNEISEKSEIFDDQFSVERPDGSNFTLKIRSTKLEDSAMYFCASSEAGGRTGELFFGEGSRLTVL.

The chain uses TRBV3-1 (or the pseudogene TRBV3-2) and TRBJ2-5, with 9 bases lining up with TRBD2. The CDR3 has 17 residues. The trim removed 4 bases at V and 3 bases at J, leaving 12 bases unmatched. Per the germline V gene, CDR1 is LGHDT and CDR2 is YNNKEL (reference sequence). In DNA, the CDR3 is TGTGCCAGCAGCCTAGGGAAGGGGCTAGCGGGGAAAGAGACCCAGTACTTC. This codes for CASSLGKGLAGKETQYF.

The V and J genes are TRBV28 and TRBJ2-5; D assignment may be TRBD1 or TRBD2 (5 bases each). Germline CDR1 is MDHEN and CDR2 is SYDVKM. Trimming cost V 4 bases and J 7 bases, with 13 bases left between them. This CDR3 is built from 13 residues. The CDR3 coding sequence is TGTGCCAGCAGTTGGTCCGGGGACCGGACCCAGTACTTC. Protein: CASSWSGDRTQYF.

The rearrangement uses TRBV4-3 and TRBJ2-1; D unclear. CDR3 length equals 16 residues. CDR1 LGHNA and CDR2 YSLEER come from the germline V gene. V was shortened by 1 base and J by 7 bases, with 17 bases between the two germline ends. The CDR3 sequence is CASSQAASGGYNEQFF. CDR3 bases: TGCGCCAGCAGCCAAGCTGCATCGGGCGGTTATAATGAGCAGTTCTTC.

The CDR3, as DNA: TGTGCCAGCAGCGCCGGACAGAAAGAGACCCAGTACTTC. Protein sequence: CASSAGQKETQYF. The chain carries TRBV7-3 and TRBJ2-5; a possible D gene is TRBD1 (6 bases). The germline V gene encodes CDR1 SGHTA and CDR2 FQGTGA. This CDR3 region has 13 residues. Trimming pared 5 bases from V and 3 bases from J, leaving 10 bases between.

The V and J genes are TRBV27 and TRBJ2-3; D gene uncertain. The CDR3 is 14 amino acids. Between the trimmed V and J ends, which lost 0 bases and 6 bases, there was a span of 10 bases. Per germline, CDR1 MNHEY and CDR2 SMNVEV (reference sequence). This CDR3 is CASSLSRLSDTQYF. The CDR3 DNA reads TGTGCCAGCAGTTTATCGAGACTTTCGGATACGCAGTATTTT.

This chain joins TRBV10-3 and TRBJ2-7; 8 bases are a match to TRBD1. CDR3 length: 16 amino acids. Unmatched junction bases numbered 9, after V lost 0 bases and J lost 5 bases. In germline, CDR1 is ENHRY, CDR2 SYGVKD. The CDR3 is CAISESLDRVLHEQYF. The CDR3 DNA is TGTGCCATCAGTGAGTCCTTGGACAGGGTTCTCCACGAGCAGTACTTC.